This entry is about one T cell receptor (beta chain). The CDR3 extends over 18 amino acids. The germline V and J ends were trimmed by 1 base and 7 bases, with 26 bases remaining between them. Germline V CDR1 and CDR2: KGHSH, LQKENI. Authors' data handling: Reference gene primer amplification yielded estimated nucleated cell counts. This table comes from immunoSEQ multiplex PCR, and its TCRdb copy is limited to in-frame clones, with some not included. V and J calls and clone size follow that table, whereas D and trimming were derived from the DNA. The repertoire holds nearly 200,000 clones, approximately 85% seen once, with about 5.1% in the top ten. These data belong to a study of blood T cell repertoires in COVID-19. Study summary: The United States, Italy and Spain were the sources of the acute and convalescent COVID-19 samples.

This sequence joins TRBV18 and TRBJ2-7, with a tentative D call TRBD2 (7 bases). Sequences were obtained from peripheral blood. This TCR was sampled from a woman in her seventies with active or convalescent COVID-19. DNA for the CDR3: TGTGCCAGCTCACCACTCGGGGGCAACGAGGGAGGGCGAAATGAGCAGTACTTC. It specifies CASSPLGGNEGGRNEQYF.